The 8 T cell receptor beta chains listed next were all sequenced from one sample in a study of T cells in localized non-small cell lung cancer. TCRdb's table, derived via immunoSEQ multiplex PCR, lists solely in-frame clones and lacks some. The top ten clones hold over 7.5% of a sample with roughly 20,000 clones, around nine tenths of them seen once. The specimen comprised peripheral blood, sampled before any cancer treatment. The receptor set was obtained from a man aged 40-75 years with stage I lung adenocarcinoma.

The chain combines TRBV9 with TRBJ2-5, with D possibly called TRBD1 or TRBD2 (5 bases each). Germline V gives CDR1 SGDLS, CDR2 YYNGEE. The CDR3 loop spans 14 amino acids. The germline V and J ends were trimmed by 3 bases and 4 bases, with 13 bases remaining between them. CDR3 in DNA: TGTGCCAGCAGCGGGACGATGAGGGGAGAGACCCAGTACTTC. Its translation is CASSGTMRGETQYF. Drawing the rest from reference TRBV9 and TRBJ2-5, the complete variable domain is DSGVTQTPKHLITATGQRVTLRCSPRSGDLSVYWYQQSLDQGLQFLIQYYNGEERAKGNILERFSAQQFPDLHSELNLSSLELGDSALYFCASSGTMRGETQYFGPGTRLLVL.

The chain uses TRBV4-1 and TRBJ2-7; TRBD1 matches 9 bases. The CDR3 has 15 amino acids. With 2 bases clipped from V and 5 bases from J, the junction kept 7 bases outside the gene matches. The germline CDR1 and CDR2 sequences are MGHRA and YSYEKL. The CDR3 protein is CASSQLGTGSHEQYF. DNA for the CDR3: TGCGCCAGCAGCCAACTCGGGACAGGGTCGCACGAGCAGTACTTC.

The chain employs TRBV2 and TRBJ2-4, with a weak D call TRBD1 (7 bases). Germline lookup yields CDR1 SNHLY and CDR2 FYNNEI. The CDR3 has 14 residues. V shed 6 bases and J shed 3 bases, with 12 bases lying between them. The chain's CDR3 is CASRAGGGKNIQYF. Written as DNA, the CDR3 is TGTGCCAGCAGGGCAGGGGGAGGCAAAAACATTCAGTACTTC.

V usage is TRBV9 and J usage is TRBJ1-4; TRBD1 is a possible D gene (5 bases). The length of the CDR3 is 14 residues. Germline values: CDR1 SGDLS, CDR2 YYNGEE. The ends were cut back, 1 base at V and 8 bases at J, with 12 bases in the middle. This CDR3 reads CASSVLDNGEKLFF. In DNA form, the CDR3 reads TGTGCCAGCAGCGTATTGGACAACGGGGAAAAACTGTTTTTT.

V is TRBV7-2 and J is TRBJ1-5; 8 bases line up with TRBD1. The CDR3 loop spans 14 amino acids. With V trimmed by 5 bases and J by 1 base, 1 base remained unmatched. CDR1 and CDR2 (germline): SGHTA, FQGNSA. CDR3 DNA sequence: TGTGCCAGCAGCGACAGGGGAAGCAATCAGCCCCAGCATTTT. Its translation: CASSDRGSNQPQHF.

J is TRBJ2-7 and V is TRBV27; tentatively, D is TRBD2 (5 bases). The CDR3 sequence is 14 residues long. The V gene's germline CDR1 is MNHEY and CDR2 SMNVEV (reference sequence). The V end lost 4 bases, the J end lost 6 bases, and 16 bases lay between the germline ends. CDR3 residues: CASSSPMGGSEQYF. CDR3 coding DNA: TGTGCCAGCAGTTCCCCGATGGGTGGGAGCGAGCAGTACTTC.

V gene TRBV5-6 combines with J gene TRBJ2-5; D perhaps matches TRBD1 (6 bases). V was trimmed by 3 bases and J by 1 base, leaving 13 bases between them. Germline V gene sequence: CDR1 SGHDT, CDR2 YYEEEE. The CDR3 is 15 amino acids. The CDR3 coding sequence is TGTGCCAGCAGCTGGGCCCAGGACAGCCAAGAGACCCAGTACTTC. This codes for CASSWAQDSQETQYF. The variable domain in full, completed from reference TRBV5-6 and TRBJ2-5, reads DAGVTQSPTHLIKTRGQQVTLRCSPKSGHDTVSWYQQALGQGPQFIFQYYEEEERQRGNFPDRFSGHQFPNYSSELNVNALLLGDSALYLCASSWAQDSQETQYFGPGTRLLVL.

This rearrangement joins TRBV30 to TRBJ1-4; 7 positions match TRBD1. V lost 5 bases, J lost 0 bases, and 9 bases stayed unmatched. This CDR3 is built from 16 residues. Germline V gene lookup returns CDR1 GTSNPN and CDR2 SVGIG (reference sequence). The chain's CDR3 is CAWLPGQSPTNEKLFF. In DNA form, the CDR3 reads TGTGCCTGGCTACCGGGACAGTCGCCAACTAATGAAAAACTGTTTTTT.